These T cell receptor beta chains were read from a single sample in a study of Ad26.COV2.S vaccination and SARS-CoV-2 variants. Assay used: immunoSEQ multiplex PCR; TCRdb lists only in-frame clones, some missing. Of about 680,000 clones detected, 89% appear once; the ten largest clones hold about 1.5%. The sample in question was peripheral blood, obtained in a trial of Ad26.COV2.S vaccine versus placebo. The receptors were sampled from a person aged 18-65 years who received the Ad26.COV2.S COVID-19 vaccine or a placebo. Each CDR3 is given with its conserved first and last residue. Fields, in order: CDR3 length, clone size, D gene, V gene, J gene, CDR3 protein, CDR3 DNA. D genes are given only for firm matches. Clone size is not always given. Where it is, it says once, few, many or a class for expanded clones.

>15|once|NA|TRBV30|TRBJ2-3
CAWSLGQGNTDTQYF
TGTGCCTGGAGTTTGGGTCAGGGGAACACAGATACGCAGTATTTT
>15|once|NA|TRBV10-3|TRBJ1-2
CAISEPRLTNYGYTF
TGTGCCATCAGTGAGCCCAGACTTACTAACTATGGCTACACCTTC
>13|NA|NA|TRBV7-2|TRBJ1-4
CASSLPRGEKLFF
TGTGCCAGCAGCTTGCCCAGGGGAGAAAAACTGTTTTTT
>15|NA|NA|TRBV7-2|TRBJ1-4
CASSDVKAGREKLFF
TGTGCCAGCAGCGATGTGAAGGCGGGGAGAGAAAAACTGTTTTTT
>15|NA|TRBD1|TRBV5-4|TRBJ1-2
CASRRQSQGGYGYTF
TGTGCCAGCAGGCGCCAGTCCCAGGGGGGCTATGGCTACACCTTC
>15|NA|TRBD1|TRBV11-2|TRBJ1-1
CASSFRGGLNTEAFF
TGTGCCAGCAGCTTCAGGGGGGGATTGAACACTGAAGCTTTCTTT
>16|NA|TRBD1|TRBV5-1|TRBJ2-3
CASSLGGQGATDTQYF
TGCGCCAGCAGCTTGGGTGGACAGGGGGCCACAGATACGCAGTATTTT
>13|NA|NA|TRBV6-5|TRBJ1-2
CASTLGAAYGYTF
TGTGCCAGCACCCTGGGGGCAGCCTATGGCTACACCTTC
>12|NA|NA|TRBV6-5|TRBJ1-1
CASSYGDTEAFF
TGTGCCAGCAGTTACGGGGACACTGAAGCTTTCTTT
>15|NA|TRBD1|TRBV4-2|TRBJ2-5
CASSQDWDRQETQYF
TGTGCCAGCAGCCAAGATTGGGACAGGCAAGAGACCCAGTACTTC
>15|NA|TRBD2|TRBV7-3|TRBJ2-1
CASSSGLAGVREQFF
TGTGCCAGCAGCTCTGGACTAGCGGGGGTCCGGGAGCAGTTCTTC
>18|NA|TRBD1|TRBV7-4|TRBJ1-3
CASRGDRGRLSSGNTIYF
TGTGCCAGCAGAGGGGACAGAGGAAGACTTAGCTCTGGAAACACCATATATTTT
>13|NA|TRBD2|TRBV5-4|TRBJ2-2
CASSSGLAGELFF
TGTGCCAGCAGCTCGGGACTAGCGGGAGAGCTGTTTTTT
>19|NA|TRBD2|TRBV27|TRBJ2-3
CASSLRPGLAGGPPDTQYF
TGTGCCAGCAGTTTACGGCCGGGACTAGCGGGAGGGCCCCCAGATACGCAGTATTTT
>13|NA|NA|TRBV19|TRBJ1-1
CASSGQGLTEAFF
TGTGCCAGTAGTGGTCAGGGCCTCACTGAAGCTTTCTTT
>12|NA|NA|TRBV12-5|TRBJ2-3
CASGLLGDTQYF
TGTGCTAGTGGTTTGCTAGGGGATACGCAGTATTTT
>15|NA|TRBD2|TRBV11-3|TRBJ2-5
CASSPRTSGEETQYF
TGTGCCAGCAGCCCGAGGACTAGCGGGGAAGAGACCCAGTACTTC
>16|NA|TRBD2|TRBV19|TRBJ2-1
CASSISTSGGSNEQFF
TGTGCCAGTAGTATATCGACTAGCGGGGGGTCCAATGAGCAGTTCTTC
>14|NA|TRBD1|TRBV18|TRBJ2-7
CASSPGQESYEQYF
TGTGCCAGCTCACCCGGACAGGAGTCCTACGAGCAGTACTTC
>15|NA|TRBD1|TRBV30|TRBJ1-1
CAWSPGGTVNTEAFF
TGTGCCTGGAGTCCAGGGGGTACAGTGAACACTGAAGCTTTCTTT
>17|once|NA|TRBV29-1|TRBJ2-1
CSVEGTFGGVSYNEQFF
TGCAGCGTTGAAGGCACCTTTGGCGGAGTGTCCTACAATGAGCAGTTCTTC
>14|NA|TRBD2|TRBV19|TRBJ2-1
CASHGTSGYNEQFF
TGTGCCAGTCACGGGACTAGCGGGTACAATGAGCAGTTCTTC
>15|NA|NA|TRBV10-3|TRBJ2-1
CAISEFTSSYNEQFF
TGTGCCATCAGTGAGTTCACTAGCTCCTACAATGAGCAGTTCTTC
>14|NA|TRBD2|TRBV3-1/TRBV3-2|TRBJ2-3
CASSQDRTRGTQYF
TGTGCCAGCAGCCAAGACCGGACTAGGGGCACGCAGTATTTT
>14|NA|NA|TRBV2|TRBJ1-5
CASNDRIRNQPQHF
TGTGCCAGCAACGACAGGATACGCAATCAGCCCCAGCATTTT
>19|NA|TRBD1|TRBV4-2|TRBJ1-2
CASSQDPRSGRTGDYGYTF
TGTGCCAGCAGCCAAGATCCCAGATCAGGCCGAACAGGGGACTATGGCTACACCTTC
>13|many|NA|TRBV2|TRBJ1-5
CASSEGEFQPQHF
TGTGCCAGCAGTGAAGGAGAGTTTCAGCCCCAGCATTTT
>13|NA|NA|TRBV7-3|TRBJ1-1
CASSAAGNTEAFF
TGTGCCAGCAGCGCAGCAGGGAACACTGAAGCTTTCTTT
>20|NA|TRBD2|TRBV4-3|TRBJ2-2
CASSPSLGLAGGPNTGELFF
TGCGCCAGCAGCCCTAGCTTGGGACTAGCGGGGGGCCCGAACACCGGGGAGCTGTTTTTT
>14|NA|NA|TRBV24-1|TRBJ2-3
CATSDPPRGNTQYF
TGTGCCACCAGTGACCCCCCGCGGGGAAATACGCAGTATTTT
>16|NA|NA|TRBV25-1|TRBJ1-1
CASSEWGRQGRTEAFF
TGTGCCAGCAGTGAATGGGGGCGGCAGGGTCGGACTGAAGCTTTCTTT
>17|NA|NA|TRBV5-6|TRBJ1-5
CASSSATGTNEYQPQHF
TGTGCCAGCAGCTCAGCGACCGGGACAAACGAATATCAGCCCCAGCATTTT
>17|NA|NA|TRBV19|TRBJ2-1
CASRDPGRPSPYNEQFF
TGTGCCAGTCGGGATCCGGGGCGCCCCTCCCCCTACAATGAGCAGTTCTTC
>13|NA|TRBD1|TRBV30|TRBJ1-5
CAWSGDRDQPQHF
TGTGCCTGGAGTGGGGACAGGGATCAGCCCCAGCATTTT
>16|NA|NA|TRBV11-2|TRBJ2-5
CASSPRLPVPQETQYF
TGTGCCAGCAGCCCCCGTCTTCCCGTCCCTCAAGAGACCCAGTACTTC
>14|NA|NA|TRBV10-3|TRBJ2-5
CAISESRGGETQYF
TGTGCCATCAGTGAATCCCGGGGCGGGGAGACCCAGTACTTC
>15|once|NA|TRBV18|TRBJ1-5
CASSPRDALNQPQHF
TGTGCCAGCTCGCCCCGGGACGCTCTCAATCAGCCCCAGCATTTT
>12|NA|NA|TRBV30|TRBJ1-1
CAWSAQNTEAFF
TGTGCCTGGAGCGCCCAGAACACTGAAGCTTTCTTT
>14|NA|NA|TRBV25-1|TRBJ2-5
CASRGAGSQETQYF
TGTGCCAGCAGGGGAGCCGGGTCCCAAGAGACCCAGTACTTC
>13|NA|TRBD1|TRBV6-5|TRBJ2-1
CATWRGGWNEQFF
TGTGCCACCTGGAGAGGGGGCTGGAATGAGCAGTTCTTC
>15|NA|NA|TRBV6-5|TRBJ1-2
CASTQRSGANYGYTF
TGTGCCAGCACCCAAAGGTCGGGGGCTAACTATGGCTACACCTTC
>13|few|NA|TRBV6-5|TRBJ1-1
CASSLLKRTEAFF
TGTGCCAGCTCTCTACTAAAGAGAACTGAAGCTTTCTTT
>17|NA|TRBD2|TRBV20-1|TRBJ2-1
CSASAPYSGRANNEQFF
TGCAGTGCTAGTGCCCCCTACAGCGGGAGGGCGAACAATGAGCAGTTCTTC
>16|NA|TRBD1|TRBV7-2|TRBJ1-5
CASSLQGTVNNQPQHF
TGTGCCAGCAGCTTACAAGGGACAGTGAACAATCAGCCCCAGCATTTT
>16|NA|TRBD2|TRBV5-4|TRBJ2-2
CASSLELAGAGGELFF
TGTGCCAGCAGCTTGGAACTAGCGGGAGCAGGCGGGGAGCTGTTTTTT
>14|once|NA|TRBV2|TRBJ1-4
CASRRTVLDEKLFF
TGTGCCAGCAGACGGACAGTTCTCGACGAAAAACTGTTTTTT
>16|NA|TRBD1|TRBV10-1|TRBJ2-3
CASSQNRGLGTDTQYF
TGCGCCAGCAGTCAAAACAGGGGGTTAGGCACAGATACGCAGTATTTT
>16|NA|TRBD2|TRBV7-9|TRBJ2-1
CASSLMGLARKDEQFF
TGTGCCAGCAGCTTAATGGGACTAGCGCGGAAGGATGAGCAGTTCTTC
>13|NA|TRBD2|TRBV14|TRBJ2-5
CASSQLAGGTQYF
TGTGCCAGCAGCCAGCTCGCGGGAGGGACCCAGTACTTC
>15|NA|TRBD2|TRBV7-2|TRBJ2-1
CASSMLADSYNEQFF
TGTGCCAGCAGCATGCTAGCGGACTCCTACAATGAGCAGTTCTTC
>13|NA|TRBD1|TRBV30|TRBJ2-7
CAWRTDRPYEQYF
TGTGCCTGGAGAACGGACAGGCCCTACGAGCAGTACTTC
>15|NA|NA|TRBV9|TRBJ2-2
CASSAATANTGELFF
TGTGCCAGCAGCGCTGCGACAGCGAACACCGGGGAGCTGTTTTTT
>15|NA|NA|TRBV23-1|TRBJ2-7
CASSQLESPEAEQYF
TGCGCCAGCAGTCAATTAGAGTCCCCAGAGGCAGAGCAGTACTTC
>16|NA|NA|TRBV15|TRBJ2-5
CATSREFGEAQETQYF
TGTGCCACCAGCAGAGAGTTTGGGGAGGCCCAAGAGACCCAGTACTTC
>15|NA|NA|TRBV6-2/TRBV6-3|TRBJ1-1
CASSLLGAGNTEAFF
TGTGCCAGCAGTTTATTGGGGGCAGGGAACACTGAAGCTTTCTTT
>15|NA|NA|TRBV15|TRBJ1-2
CATSRVGQGRYGYTF
TGTGCCACCAGCAGAGTCGGGCAGGGACGCTATGGCTACACCTTC
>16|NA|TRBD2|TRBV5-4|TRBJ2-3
CASSNGTSGSTDTQYF
TGTGCCAGCAGCAACGGGACTAGCGGGAGTACAGATACGCAGTATTTT
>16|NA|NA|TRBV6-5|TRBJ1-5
CASSSTLQGGHQPQHF
TGTGCCAGCAGTTCGACCTTACAGGGAGGTCATCAGCCCCAGCATTTT
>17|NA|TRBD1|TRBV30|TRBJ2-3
CAWSLFSDRAFPDTQYF
TGTGCCTGGAGTCTTTTCTCGGACAGGGCTTTCCCGGATACGCAGTATTTT